These T cell receptor beta chains were read from a single sample in a study of blood T cell repertoires in COVID-19. The table came from immunoSEQ multiplex PCR; TCRdb's copy has only in-frame clones and leaves some out. This table has roughly 260,000 clones, about 91% appearing once. Sequences were obtained from peripheral blood. Receptors were obtained from a person aged 18-30 years with COVID-19, enrolled during active disease. Each CDR3 is given with its conserved first and last residue. Fields, in order: clone size, J gene, V gene, D gene, CDR3 protein, CDR3 DNA. A D gene is named only where the DNA matches it firmly. For some rows the clone size is stated as once, few or many, or as a class when expanded; others skip it.

size: NA; J: TRBJ1-2; V: TRBV28; D: NA; CDR3: CASSLSGIGYTF; DNA: TGTGCCAGCAGTTTGTCGGGAATTGGCTACACCTTC
size: NA; J: TRBJ2-1; V: TRBV29-1; D: TRBD2; CDR3: CSALLPSGVNNEQFF; DNA: TGCAGCGCTCTCCTACCTAGCGGAGTAAATAATGAGCAGTTCTTC
size: NA; J: TRBJ1-6; V: TRBV19; D: NA; CDR3: CASTHGGVSPLHF; DNA: TGTGCCAGTACCCACGGAGGGGTCTCACCCCTCCACTTT
size: NA; J: TRBJ2-5; V: TRBV27; D: NA; CDR3: CASSSVIGGETQYF; DNA: TGTGCCAGCAGTTCGGTGATAGGAGGAGAGACCCAGTACTTC
size: NA; J: TRBJ2-5; V: TRBV19; D: TRBD2; CDR3: CASSPTTSPETQYF; DNA: TGTGCCAGTAGTCCGACGACTAGCCCGGAGACCCAGTACTTC
size: NA; J: TRBJ2-2; V: TRBV2; D: NA; CDR3: CASSPFPGELFF; DNA: TGTGCCAGCAGCCCTTTCCCCGGGGAGCTGTTTTTT
size: NA; J: TRBJ2-1; V: TRBV2; D: TRBD2; CDR3: CASSARGLAGRYEQFF; DNA: TGTGCCAGCAGTGCCCGAGGACTAGCGGGAAGGTATGAGCAGTTCTTC
size: NA; J: TRBJ1-2; V: TRBV24-1; D: TRBD1; CDR3: CATSDPDRGYTF; DNA: TGTGCCACCAGTGATCCGGACAGGGGCTACACCTTC
size: NA; J: TRBJ2-1; V: TRBV7-2; D: TRBD2; CDR3: CASSHRTSDFYSYNEQFF; DNA: TGTGCCAGCAGCCATCGGACTAGCGACTTTTACTCCTACAATGAGCAGTTCTTC
size: NA; J: TRBJ1-4; V: TRBV28; D: TRBD1; CDR3: CASSDRDRGWEKLFF; DNA: TGTGCCAGCAGTGACCGGGACAGGGGGTGGGAAAAACTGTTTTTT
size: NA; J: TRBJ2-1; V: TRBV6-1; D: NA; CDR3: CASSDVPGDYNEQFF; DNA: TGTGCCAGCAGTGACGTCCCAGGGGATTACAATGAGCAGTTCTTC
size: NA; J: TRBJ2-1; V: TRBV5-4; D: NA; CDR3: CASSLGAGEQFF; DNA: TGTGCCAGCAGCTTAGGGGCCGGTGAGCAGTTCTTC
size: once; J: TRBJ1-5; V: TRBV7-8; D: NA; CDR3: CASSLSSNQPQHF; DNA: TGTGCCAGCAGCTTAAGCAGCAATCAGCCCCAGCATTTT
size: NA; J: TRBJ1-2; V: TRBV24-1; D: TRBD1; CDR3: CATSDLRQGHGYTF; DNA: TGTGCCACCAGTGATTTAAGACAGGGGCATGGCTACACCTTC
size: few; J: TRBJ2-3; V: TRBV24-1; D: NA; CDR3: CATSDYTGKGTDTQYF; DNA: TGTGCCACCAGTGATTACACAGGGAAAGGGACAGATACGCAGTATTTT
size: NA; J: TRBJ1-2; V: TRBV5-6; D: NA; CDR3: CASSRGSNYGYTF; DNA: TGTGCCAGCAGTCGAGGATCTAACTATGGCTACACCTTC
size: NA; J: TRBJ1-5; V: TRBV28; D: NA; CDR3: CASSSPPQTNQPQHF; DNA: TGTGCCAGCAGTTCCCCCCCCCAGACAAATCAGCCCCAGCATTTT
size: few; J: TRBJ2-3; V: TRBV13; D: TRBD2; CDR3: CASTLGAGGGDTQYF; DNA: TGTGCCAGCACCTTGGGAGCGGGAGGTGGAGATACGCAGTATTTT
size: NA; J: TRBJ2-3; V: TRBV5-1; D: NA; CDR3: CASSLATDTQYF; DNA: TGCGCCAGCAGCTTGGCTACAGATACGCAGTATTTT
size: NA; J: TRBJ2-5; V: TRBV30; D: TRBD2; CDR3: CAWTPIAGVMETQYF; DNA: TGTGCCTGGACCCCAATAGCGGGAGTAATGGAGACCCAGTACTTC
size: NA; J: TRBJ1-2; V: TRBV29-1; D: NA; CDR3: CSVGDSSYGYTF; DNA: TGCAGCGTCGGAGACAGTTCCTATGGCTACACCTTC
size: NA; J: TRBJ2-1; V: TRBV2; D: TRBD2; CDR3: CASSVGGVNEQFF; DNA: TGTGCCAGCAGTGTGGGAGGGGTCAATGAGCAGTTCTTC
size: NA; J: TRBJ1-6; V: TRBV7-2; D: TRBD1; CDR3: CASSLGPGQANSPLHF; DNA: TGTGCCAGCAGTTTGGGGCCGGGACAGGCTAATTCACCCCTCCACTTT
size: NA; J: TRBJ1-3; V: TRBV5-4; D: TRBD1; CDR3: CASSRIGQGDTGNTIYF; DNA: TGTGCCAGCAGCAGGATCGGACAGGGCGACACTGGAAACACCATATATTTT
size: NA; J: TRBJ1-2; V: TRBV9; D: TRBD1; CDR3: CASSSGGGSYGYTF; DNA: TGTGCCAGCAGCTCAGGGGGCGGGAGCTATGGCTACACCTTC
size: NA; J: TRBJ1-2; V: TRBV2; D: TRBD1; CDR3: CASSGIGTGTGGNYGYTF; DNA: TGTGCCAGCAGTGGTATCGGGACCGGGACAGGGGGGAACTATGGCTACACCTTC
size: once; J: TRBJ1-2; V: TRBV6-6; D: TRBD1; CDR3: CASSYFQQGPDHGYTF; DNA: TGTGCCAGCAGTTACTTCCAACAGGGGCCTGATCATGGCTACACCTTC
size: NA; J: TRBJ2-7; V: TRBV7-8; D: TRBD1; CDR3: CASSSIGSGTGVSEQYF; DNA: TGTGCCAGCAGCTCGATCGGTTCCGGGACAGGGGTCTCCGAGCAGTACTTC
size: NA; J: TRBJ2-1; V: TRBV21-1; D: NA; CDR3: CASTPNLSGRAYNEQFF; DNA: TGTGCCAGCACTCCAAATCTTAGCGGGAGGGCCTACAATGAGCAGTTCTTC
size: once; J: TRBJ1-1; V: TRBV9; D: NA; CDR3: CASSPGGNTEAFF; DNA: TGTGCCAGCAGCCCCGGGGGAAACACTGAAGCTTTCTTT
size: NA; J: TRBJ2-2; V: TRBV5-1; D: NA; CDR3: CASTTGPNTGELFF; DNA: TGCGCCAGCACGACAGGCCCTAACACCGGGGAGCTGTTTTTT
size: NA; J: TRBJ1-1; V: TRBV24-1; D: TRBD1; CDR3: CATSGPGQGGTEAFF; DNA: TGTGCCACCAGTGGTCCGGGACAGGGCGGGACTGAAGCTTTCTTT
size: NA; J: TRBJ2-7; V: TRBV19; D: TRBD2; CDR3: CASSPSGPSYEQYF; DNA: TGTGCCAGTAGCCCTAGCGGGCCCTCCTACGAGCAGTACTTC
size: many; J: TRBJ1-2; V: TRBV6-5; D: TRBD1; CDR3: CASSYAGTGIDGYTF; DNA: TGTGCCAGCAGTTACGCCGGGACAGGGATTGATGGCTACACCTTC
size: NA; J: TRBJ2-1; V: TRBV12-3/TRBV12-4; D: NA; CDR3: CAVVSGENEQFF; DNA: TGTGCCGTCGTTAGCGGAGAAAATGAGCAGTTCTTC
size: NA; J: TRBJ1-5; V: TRBV7-4; D: TRBD1; CDR3: CASIPGDREGSNQPQHF; DNA: TGTGCCAGCATCCCGGGGGACAGGGAGGGCAGCAATCAGCCCCAGCATTTT
size: NA; J: TRBJ2-7; V: TRBV9; D: TRBD1; CDR3: CASSKGDRASSYEQYF; DNA: TGTGCCAGCAGCAAAGGAGACAGGGCCAGCTCCTACGAGCAGTACTTC
size: once; J: TRBJ2-7; V: TRBV2; D: TRBD2; CDR3: CASSISGSSYEQYF; DNA: TGTGCCAGCAGTATTAGCGGGAGCTCCTACGAGCAGTACTTC
size: NA; J: TRBJ2-5; V: TRBV9; D: NA; CDR3: CASSVQGETQYF; DNA: TGTGCCAGCAGCGTCCAGGGGGAGACCCAGTACTTC
size: NA; J: TRBJ1-1; V: TRBV6-5; D: NA; CDR3: CASRLRGMNTEAFF; DNA: TGTGCCAGCAGGCTCAGAGGGATGAACACTGAAGCTTTCTTT
size: NA; J: TRBJ2-1; V: TRBV7-3; D: TRBD2; CDR3: CASSRTSPSSYNEQFF; DNA: TGTGCCAGCAGCCGGACTAGCCCCAGCTCCTACAATGAGCAGTTCTTC
size: NA; J: TRBJ2-7; V: TRBV6-5; D: TRBD1; CDR3: CASSRQGGSYEQYF; DNA: TGTGCCAGCAGCAGACAGGGGGGCTCCTACGAGCAGTACTTC
size: NA; J: TRBJ2-3; V: TRBV20-1; D: NA; CDR3: CSASTDTQYF; DNA: TGCAGTGCATCTACAGATACGCAGTATTTT
size: NA; J: TRBJ1-5; V: TRBV19; D: NA; CDR3: CASSLEVGRMDQPQHF; DNA: TGTGCCAGTAGTCTAGAGGTCGGCAGGATGGATCAGCCCCAGCATTTT
size: NA; J: TRBJ2-2; V: TRBV4-1; D: NA; CDR3: CASGGDSGELFF; DNA: TGCGCCTCAGGCGGGGACTCCGGGGAGCTGTTTTTT
size: NA; J: TRBJ2-1; V: TRBV7-3; D: NA; CDR3: CASSSPWLNEQFF; DNA: TGTGCCAGCAGCTCTCCGTGGCTCAATGAGCAGTTCTTC
size: NA; J: TRBJ2-2; V: TRBV24-1; D: TRBD1; CDR3: CANHRTGWNTGELFF; DNA: TGTGCCAATCATCGGACAGGGTGGAACACCGGGGAGCTGTTTTTT
size: NA; J: TRBJ1-2; V: TRBV7-9; D: TRBD1; CDR3: CASSLAEAGGHGYTF; DNA: TGTGCCAGCAGCTTAGCTGAAGCAGGGGGCCATGGCTACACCTTC